The present entry profiles one T cell receptor beta chain with its context. The entry originates in a study of blood T cell repertoires in COVID-19. Per the original data handling: Reference gene primer amplification gave nucleated cell count estimates. Some clones are missing from TCRdb's copy, which holds only in-frame ones; the method was immunoSEQ multiplex PCR. V and J calls and clone size are given by that table; D and trimming were obtained from the DNA. The repertoire has some 520,000 clones, 89% of them found once; the top ten carry 0.9%. From germline, CDR1 is LGHDT and CDR2 YNNKEL (reference sequence). With 0 bases removed from V and 7 bases from J, the gap between germline ends came to 12 bases. The CDR3 consists of 14 residues.

The chain employs TRBV3-1 (or the pseudogene TRBV3-2) and TRBJ1-2; a weak D match, TRBD1 (5 bases). The clonotype originates from a man younger than 35 with COVID-19, enrolled during active disease. The material sequenced was peripheral blood. The CDR3 DNA sequence: TGTGCCAGCAGCCAAGACAACAGGTGGGGTGGCTACACCTTC. This sequence encodes CASSQDNRWGGYTF.